Below, 20 T cell receptor beta chains from the same sample are listed, as sequenced in a study of beta chain features in type 1 diabetes. Expressed TCRB transcripts were sequenced, since all the RNA that had been isolated was reverse transcribed. Produced via immunoSEQ multiplex PCR; TCRdb's table is partial and in-frame only. Of about 200,000 clones listed, roughly a tenth are singletons. Sequencing was carried out using central memory CD4+ T cells from blood. The receptors stem from a man younger than 35 in good health.

This clone was picked up many times. The J gene is TRBJ2-1, the V gene TRBV2; tentative D call: TRBD1 (6 bases). Trimming took off 6 bases at V and 4 bases at J, with 10 bases between the two ends. The CDR3 spans 13 residues. Germline CDR1 reads SNHLY; CDR2 reads FYNNEI. The CDR3 nucleotides read TGTGCCAGCAGCATTCAGGGGTACAATGAGCAGTTCTTC. This translates into CASSIQGYNEQFF. Together with reference TRBV2 and TRBJ2-1, the CDR3 gives the full variable domain: EPEVTQTPSHQVTQMGQEVILRCVPISNHLYFYWYRQILGQKVEFLVSFYNNEISEKSEIFDDQFSVERPDGSNFTLKIRSTKLEDSAMYFCASSIQGYNEQFFGPGTRLTVL.

This clone has only one observation. V usage is TRBV2 and J usage is TRBJ2-5; 10 positions match TRBD2. Germline values: CDR1 SNHLY, CDR2 FYNNEI. The CDR3 is 14 residues long. The trim removed 6 bases at V and 3 bases at J, leaving 4 bases unmatched. CDR3 nucleotide sequence: TGTGCCAGCAGGAAAGGACTAGCGGAAGAGACCCAGTACTTC. Protein product: CASRKGLAEETQYF.

The sample holds many counts of this clone. CDR3 bases: TGTGCCAGCAGTTTCATTGGACTAGCGGGGGACAATGAGCAGTTCTTC. Its protein product is CASSFIGLAGDNEQFF. The chain combines TRBV28 with TRBJ2-1, with 13 bases matching TRBD2. There are 16 residues in the CDR3. Germline V gene sequence: CDR1 MDHEN, CDR2 SYDVKM. Unmatched junction bases numbered 4, after V lost 3 bases and J lost 5 bases. Supplemented by reference TRBV28 and TRBJ2-1, the full variable domain reads DVKVTQSSRYLVKRTGEKVFLECVQDMDHENMFWYRQDPGLGLRLIYFSYDVKMKEKGDIPEGYSVSREKKERFSLILESASTNQTSMYLCASSFIGLAGDNEQFFGPGTRLTVL.

CDR3 sequence: CASSGPGGREYNEQFF. As DNA, the CDR3 is TGTGCCAGCAGTGGCCCTGGAGGGAGGGAGTACAATGAGCAGTTCTTC. The chain links TRBV2 to TRBJ2-1; 7 nucleotides line up with TRBD2. Germline trimming cut 4 bases from V and 4 bases from J; bases unmatched to any gene: 10. The germline V gene encodes CDR1 SNHLY and CDR2 FYNNEI. The CDR3 contains 16 residues. Drawing the rest from reference TRBV2 and TRBJ2-1, the complete variable domain is EPEVTQTPSHQVTQMGQEVILRCVPISNHLYFYWYRQILGQKVEFLVSFYNNEISEKSEIFDDQFSVERPDGSNFTLKIRSTKLEDSAMYFCASSGPGGREYNEQFFGPGTRLTVL.

This clone occurred a few times. This chain connects TRBV6-6 to TRBJ2-3, with TRBD1 matching over 7 bases. The V segment lost 10 bases and the J segment 5 bases; nucleotides outside the gene matches: 15. Germline loops: CDR1 MNHNY, CDR2 SVGAGI (reference sequence). CDR3 length equals 15 residues. CDR3 DNA sequence: TGTGCCACACATTTGGGACAGCCTGGGGAAGATACGCAGTATTTT. Its protein is CATHLGQPGEDTQYF.

The chain couples TRBV7-2 to TRBJ2-7; the match to TRBD1 covers 7 bases. The trim removed 3 bases at V and 4 bases at J, leaving 9 bases unmatched. Germline V gene sequence: CDR1 SGHTA, CDR2 FQGNSA. CDR3 size: 15 residues. This CDR3 is CASSLPDRAKYEQYF. In DNA, the CDR3 is TGTGCCAGCAGCTTGCCAGACAGGGCCAAGTACGAGCAGTACTTC.

The chain couples TRBV7-2 to TRBJ2-3; D not certain. Germline CDR1 and CDR2: SGHTA and FQGNSA. CDR3 length equals 14 residues. Trimming took off 0 bases at V and 3 bases at J, with 7 bases between the two ends. The CDR3 here is CASSLAGMTDTQYF. The DNA of the CDR3 is TGTGCCAGCAGCTTAGCGGGCATGACAGATACGCAGTATTTT.

This clone was counted a few times. V and J are TRBV29-1 and TRBJ2-7; D may be TRBD2 (6 bases). Germline values: CDR1 SQVTM, CDR2 ANQGSEA. The CDR3 length is 12 residues. Deletions cut 4 bases from V and 3 bases from J, with 10 bases between. This chain's CDR3 is CSVGGDYYEQYF. The CDR3 coding sequence is TGCAGCGTTGGGGGGGATTACTACGAGCAGTACTTC.

This clone was seen a few times. This same CDR3 is encoded by further DNA sequences in the sample. V and J are TRBV18 and TRBJ2-7, with 7 bases that match TRBD1. With 3 bases clipped from V and 3 bases from J, the junction kept 5 bases outside the gene matches. Germline V gene sequence: CDR1 KGHSH, CDR2 LQKENI. The CDR3 is 14 amino acids. Here the CDR3 DNA reads TGTGCCAGCTCACCGACAGGGTCGGACTACGAGCAGTACTTC. Translated, it gives CASSPTGSDYEQYF.

In this sample, this clone turned up many times. CDR3 region: CAWTGLAGKETQYF. DNA of the CDR3: TGTGCCTGGACGGGACTAGCGGGAAAAGAGACCCAGTACTTC. The rearrangement joins TRBV30 to TRBJ2-5, with TRBD2 matching over 13 bases. The trim removed 4 bases at V and 3 bases at J, leaving 2 bases unmatched. This CDR3 has 14 amino acids. The germline CDR1 and CDR2 sequences are GTSNPN and SVGIG (reference sequence).

CDR3 protein: CASRGGGQHQETQYF. In DNA, the CDR3 is TGTGCCAGTAGGGGCGGGGGACAGCACCAAGAGACCCAGTACTTC. This chain uses TRBV19 with TRBJ2-5; D may be TRBD1 or TRBD2 (7 bases each). CDR3 length: 15 residues. Germline V gene sequence: CDR1 LNHDA, CDR2 SQIVND (reference sequence). The germline V and J ends were trimmed by 6 bases and 0 bases, with 14 bases remaining between them.

This clone was counted only a few times. V gene TRBV9 combines with J gene TRBJ1-2, with 7 positions matching TRBD1. CDR3 size: 16 residues. V shed 0 bases, J shed 8 bases, and the junction held 13 bases outside the gene matches. The germline CDR1 and CDR2 sequences are SGDLS and YYNGEE. The DNA of the CDR3 is TGTGCCAGCAGCGTAGCGGGACTGACAGGGCAAGGAGGCTACACCTTC. The encoded protein is CASSVAGLTGQGGYTF. Full variable domain (outside the CDR3, taken from reference TRBV9 and TRBJ1-2): DSGVTQTPKHLITATGQRVTLRCSPRSGDLSVYWYQQSLDQGLQFLIQYYNGEERAKGNILERFSAQQFPDLHSELNLSSLELGDSALYFCASSVAGLTGQGGYTFGSGTRLTVV.

This clone was counted between two and nine times. The J gene is TRBJ2-5, the V gene TRBV5-1; the D gene is possibly TRBD2 (5 bases). CDR1 and CDR2 (germline): SGHRS, YFSETQ. V lost 1 base and J lost 4, with 14 bases in between. The CDR3 has 15 amino acids. CDR3 nucleotides: TGCGCCAGCAGCTTGAACGGGGAGTTAGCAGAGACCCAGTACTTC. It specifies CASSLNGELAETQYF.

The rearrangement uses TRBV14 and TRBJ1-5; TRBD1 matches at 7 bases. V trimming: 4 bases; J trimming: 2 bases; junction bases outside the gene matches: 2. The CDR3 covers 14 residues. Germline V gene sequence: CDR1 SGHDN, CDR2 FVKESK. DNA for the CDR3: TGTGCCAGCAGCCTAGGACAGGGCAATCAGCCCCAGCATTTT. Translation gives CASSLGQGNQPQHF.

This clone was seen only a few times. CDR3 sequence reads: CASLLSAGLDYTF. The CDR3 DNA sequence: TGTGCCAGCCTGCTGAGTGCTGGACTGGACTACACCTTC. The gene calls are TRBV2 and TRBJ1-2; D uncertain. Looked up from germline, CDR1 is SNHLY and CDR2 is FYNNEI. V lost 8 bases and J lost 10, with 20 bases in between. This CDR3 comprises 13 residues.

This clone was seen more than once but under ten times. The chain links TRBV10-3 to TRBJ2-3, with 8 bases identical to TRBD2. Germline trimming cut 9 bases from V and 4 bases from J; bases unmatched to any gene: 9. The CDR3 sequence is 14 residues long. CDR1 and CDR2 (germline): ENHRY, SYGVKD. The CDR3, as DNA: TGTGCCATAGGAGCGGGAGAGGGCCCAGATACGCAGTATTTT. This translates into CAIGAGEGPDTQYF.

The chain uses TRBV7-2 and TRBJ2-1, with D unclear. The CDR3 extends over 13 amino acids. V was cut by 5 bases and J by 5 bases, with 10 bases left in between. From germline, CDR1 is SGHTA and CDR2 FQGNSA. DNA of the CDR3: TGTGCCAGCAGCCAATATTTTGACAATGAGCAGTTCTTC. Translation: CASSQYFDNEQFF.

The chain links TRBV14 to TRBJ2-3; TRBD1 might be the D (5 bases). This CDR3 has 14 amino acids. Germline V gene lookup returns CDR1 SGHDN and CDR2 FVKESK. V gave up 1 base and J gave up 9 bases, with 14 bases separating them. CDR3 in DNA: TGTGCCAGCAGCCAAGCAACCAGGGCTTTCACGCAGTATTTT. This gives the protein CASSQATRAFTQYF.

This clone was found a few times. The CDR3 nucleotides are TGTGCCAGCAGCTTAAAACTAGCGGGAGAGGATGAGCAGTTCTTC. Protein product: CASSLKLAGEDEQFF. The chain links TRBV11-2 to TRBJ2-1; 11 bases line up with TRBD2. CDR1 and CDR2 (germline): SGHAT, FQNNGV. J lost 8 bases, V lost 2 bases, and 5 bases had no gene match. This CDR3 is 15 amino acids long.

This clone has more than one count but fewer than ten. The chain combines TRBV7-9 with TRBJ2-1, with 7 bases matching TRBD2. Per germline, CDR1 SEHNR and CDR2 FQNEAQ (reference sequence). Trimming cost V 5 bases and J 5 bases; bases outside gene matches: 12. This CDR3 is 16 amino acids long. The CDR3 loop reads CASSPPAGVGNNEQFF. CDR3 nucleotides: TGTGCCAGCAGCCCGCCCGCGGGAGTAGGCAACAATGAGCAGTTCTTC.